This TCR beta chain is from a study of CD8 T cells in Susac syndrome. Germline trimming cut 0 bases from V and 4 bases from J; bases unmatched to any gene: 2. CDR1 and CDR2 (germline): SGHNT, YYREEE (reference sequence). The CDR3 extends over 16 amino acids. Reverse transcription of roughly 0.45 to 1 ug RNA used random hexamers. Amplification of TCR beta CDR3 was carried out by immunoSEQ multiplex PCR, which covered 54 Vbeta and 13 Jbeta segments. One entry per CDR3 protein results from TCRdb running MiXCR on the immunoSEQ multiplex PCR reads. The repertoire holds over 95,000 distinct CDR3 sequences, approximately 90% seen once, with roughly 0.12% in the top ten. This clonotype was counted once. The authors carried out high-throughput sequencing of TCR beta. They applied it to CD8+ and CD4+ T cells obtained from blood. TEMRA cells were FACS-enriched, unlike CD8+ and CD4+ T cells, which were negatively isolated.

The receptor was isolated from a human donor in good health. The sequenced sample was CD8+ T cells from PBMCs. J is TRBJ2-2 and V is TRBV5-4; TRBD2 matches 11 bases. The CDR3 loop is CASSLATSGTTGELFF. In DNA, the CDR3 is TGTGCCAGCAGCTTGGCGACTAGCGGGACCACCGGGGAGCTGTTTTTT.